This T cell receptor (beta chain) was observed in a study of OX40 agonist ivuxolimab in advanced cancers. About the study: The patients got ivuxolimab, which is an agonistic anti-OX40 (CD134) antibody.

Patients with autoimmune history or systemic immunosuppression were excluded. There are 18 residues in the CDR3. Trimming pared 0 bases from V and 0 bases from J, leaving 15 bases between. Germline assignment: CDR1 LNHDA and CDR2 SQIVND (reference sequence). Clones were read by immunoSEQ multiplex PCR, and TCRdb kept only the in-frame ones, dropping some. The sample has about 44,000 clones, approximately 80% seen once. The origin of this receptor is an adult with an advanced solid tumor such as melanoma, head and neck, liver or kidney cancer. The rearrangement uses TRBV19 and TRBJ1-3; D gene ambiguous. This sample comprised CD4+ or CD8+ T cells sorted from blood, obtained in a trial of the OX40 agonist ivuxolimab. CDR3 nucleotide sequence: TGTGCCAGTAGTATAGATCTGATAGAGCACTCCTCTGGAAACACCATATATTTT. Translated, it gives CASSIDLIEHSSGNTIYF.